A selection of T cell receptor beta chains follows, all from one sample in a study of blood T cell repertoires in COVID-19. Measured with immunoSEQ multiplex PCR; TCRdb has only the in-frame clones, and not every one. The sample yields a few hundred thousand clones, 88% seen once. Sequencing was performed on peripheral blood. Receptor source: a woman in her forties or fifties with COVID-19, enrolled during active disease. CDR3s include the opening cysteine and the closing phenylalanine or tryptophan. The D gene is left open where the match is weak.

16	TRBV5-1	TRBD1	TRBJ1-4	TGCGCCAGCAGCCCCGGGACAGGGTCAGGTCGCGAAAAACTGTTTTTT	CASSPGTGSGREKLFF
12	TRBV30	TRBD1	TRBJ1-2	TGTGCCGGGACAGGGGAGTACTATGGCTACACCTTC	CAGTGEYYGYTF
15	TRBV7-3	-	TRBJ2-3	TGTGCCAGCAGCTCACGGGGGGCTAGCACAGATACGCAGTATTTT	CASSSRGASTDTQYF
14	TRBV28	-	TRBJ2-1	TGTGCCAGCAGCACTTTACCCCCCAAGAATGAGCAGTTCTTC	CASSTLPPKNEQFF
16	TRBV29-1	TRBD2	TRBJ2-1	TGCAGCGTTGAAGATCGATTAGCGGGGGGATACAATGAGCAGTTCTTC	CSVEDRLAGGYNEQFF
17	TRBV4-2	TRBD2	TRBJ2-3	TGTGCCAGCAGCCAGGGGCGGACTAGCGGGGAGACAGATACGCAGTATTTT	CASSQGRTSGETDTQYF
15	TRBV24-1	TRBD2	TRBJ2-3	TGTGCCACCTCCGGGAGCGGGGGGGCCAGGGATACGCAGTATTTT	CATSGSGGARDTQYF
14	TRBV6-6	-	TRBJ2-7	TGTGCCAGCAGTCCTCAGGACAGATCCTACGAGCAGTACTTC	CASSPQDRSYEQYF
15	TRBV5-1	-	TRBJ2-7	TGCGCCAGCAGCTTGGGAGAGGCGTCCCCTGGCGAGCAGTACTTC	CASSLGEASPGEQYF
14	TRBV6-5	-	TRBJ1-1	TGTGCCAGCACCAGAACAGCGGGGAACACTGAAGCTTTCTTT	CASTRTAGNTEAFF
14	TRBV5-1	TRBD1	TRBJ1-1	TGCGCCAGCAGACTCGGGACAGGGAACACTGAAGCTTTCTTT	CASRLGTGNTEAFF
15	TRBV6-1	-	TRBJ1-2	TGTGCCAGCAGTGAAGCGACGGGAGGGGACTATGGCTACACCTTC	CASSEATGGDYGYTF
13	TRBV6-5	-	TRBJ1-1	TGTGCCAGCAGATCCAGGGGGAACACTGAAGCTTTCTTT	CASRSRGNTEAFF
13	TRBV19	TRBD2	TRBJ2-3	TGTGCCAGTAGTAGGGAGGGGCCGGTGACGCAGTATTTT	CASSREGPVTQYF
14	TRBV7-9	TRBD1	TRBJ1-1	TGTGCCGCGAAGGACAGGGGGTCGAACACTGAAGCTTTCTTT	CAAKDRGSNTEAFF
14	TRBV3-1/TRBV3-2	-	TRBJ1-5	TGTGCCAGCAGCCAAGGAGGGGAGGATCAGCCCCAGCATTTT	CASSQGGEDQPQHF
16	TRBV3-1/TRBV3-2	-	TRBJ2-7	TGTGCCAGCCGCGGGGTACCACAGGGGATCGGCTACGAGCAGTACTTC	CASRGVPQGIGYEQYF
15	TRBV6-5	TRBD1	TRBJ2-1	TGTGCCAGCAGATCCGGGACAGGGTATGGGGCTGAGCAGTTCTTC	CASRSGTGYGAEQFF
13	TRBV3-1/TRBV3-2	-	TRBJ1-1	TGTGCCAGTTCGGCTAGCGGGAACGGTCCGGCTTTCTTT	CASSASGNGPAFF
12	TRBV27	-	TRBJ1-6	TGTGCCACCCGCCGGGGTGGATCACCCCTCCACTTT	CATRRGGSPLHF
14	TRBV24-1	-	TRBJ2-3	TGTGCCACCAGTGATTGGGCTAGCAGGGATACGCAGTATTTT	CATSDWASRDTQYF
16	TRBV7-2	TRBD1	TRBJ2-5	TGTGCCAGCAGCTTAGGTGGGACAGGTTCCCAAGAGACCCAGTACTTC	CASSLGGTGSQETQYF
12	TRBV7-2	-	TRBJ2-7	TGTGCCAGCAGCTTTTCAGGGTACGAGCAGTACTTC	CASSFSGYEQYF
14	TRBV5-4	-	TRBJ1-1	TGTGCCAGCAGCTTGGGAGCAGGCAGCACTGAAGCTTTCTTT	CASSLGAGSTEAFF
15	TRBV5-1	-	TRBJ1-1	TGCGCCAGCAGCTTGGTTGGGGGGGCGAACACTGAAGCTTTCTTT	CASSLVGGANTEAFF
16	TRBV11-2	TRBD2	TRBJ2-5	TGTGCCAGCAGCTTAGAGGCTAGCGGGTGGGGATGGACCCAGTACTTC	CASSLEASGWGWTQYF
15	TRBV30	TRBD1	TRBJ2-2	TGTGCCTGGGGGCACGGACAGGGGATAGACGGGGAGCTGTTTTTT	CAWGHGQGIDGELFF